This entry is about one TCR beta chain. TCRdb's copy holds only in-frame clones and misses some; the assay was immunoSEQ multiplex PCR. Among around 34,000 clones, around 80% were seen once, and the ten largest hold 1.1%. The data stem from a study of pediatric ulcerative colitis. The CDR3 is made up of 16 amino acids. The J segment lost 2 bases and the V segment lost 0 bases, leaving 2 bases of the junction unmatched. Germline values: CDR1 WNHNN, CDR2 SYGVQD (reference sequence). One to two pinch biopsies were taken from the rectum during colonoscopy. The sequenced sample was gut tissue. The TCR sequence derives from a boy younger than 18 with mild ulcerative colitis. V usage is TRBV10-1 and J usage is TRBJ2-5; TRBD2 agrees at 11 bases. CDR3 in amino acids: CASSESLAGGQETQYF. In DNA form, the CDR3 reads TGCGCCAGCAGTGAGTCGCTAGCGGGGGGTCAAGAGACCCAGTACTTC.